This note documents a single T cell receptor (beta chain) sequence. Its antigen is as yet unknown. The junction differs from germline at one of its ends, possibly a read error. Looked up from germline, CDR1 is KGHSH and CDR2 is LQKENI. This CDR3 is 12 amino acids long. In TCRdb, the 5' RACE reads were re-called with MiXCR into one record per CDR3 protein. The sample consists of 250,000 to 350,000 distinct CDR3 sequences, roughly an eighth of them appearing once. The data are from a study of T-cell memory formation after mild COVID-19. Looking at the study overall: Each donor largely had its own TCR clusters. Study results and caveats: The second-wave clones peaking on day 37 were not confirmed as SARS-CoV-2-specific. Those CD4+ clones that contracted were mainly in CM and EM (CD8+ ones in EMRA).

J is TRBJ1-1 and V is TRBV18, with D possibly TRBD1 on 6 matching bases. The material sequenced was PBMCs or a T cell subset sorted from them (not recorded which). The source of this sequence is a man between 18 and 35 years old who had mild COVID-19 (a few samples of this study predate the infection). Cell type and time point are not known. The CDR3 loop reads CASSPGAGNSPF. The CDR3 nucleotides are TGTGCCAGCTCCCCGGGGGCAGGAAATTCCCCTTTT.